These 20 T cell receptor beta chains originate from one sample sequenced in a study of T cells in Graves' hyperthyroidism and ophthalmopathy. Regions amplified from RNA transcripts were the TCR beta CDR3 regions. HTBI primers drove first-round RT-PCR of the TCR CDR3. Each CDR3 protein is one row after TCRdb ran MiXCR on the multiplex PCR reads. The table has 200,000 to 250,000 distinct CDR3 sequences, around 19% seen once. The specimen was blood. These receptors were collected from a man aged 35-49 years with Graves' hyperthyroidism.

This clonotype was found many times. CDR3 residues: CASSYSAGGLDAEAFF. CDR3 DNA sequence: TGTGCCAGCAGTTACTCAGCAGGGGGCCTTGACGCTGAAGCTTTCTTT. This rearrangement joins TRBV6-2 or TRBV6-3 to TRBJ1-1, with 8 bases that match TRBD1. Germline V CDR1 and CDR2: MNHEY, SVGEGT. This CDR3 comprises 16 residues. J gave up 6 bases and V 0 bases, and 9 bases lay outside the gene matches.

In this sample, this clonotype turned up a few times. The chain combines TRBV19 with TRBJ1-6; D remains unclear. The CDR3 has 12 amino acids. The germline gives CDR1 LNHDA, CDR2 SQIVND (reference sequence). Trimming cost V 4 bases and J 14 bases, with 12 bases left between them. This CDR3 is CASSTDSWTLHF. The CDR3 nucleotides read TGTGCCAGTAGTACGGATTCTTGGACCCTCCACTTT.

This clonotype was seen only a few times. The chain employs TRBV5-1 and TRBJ2-1; TRBD1 agrees at 8 bases. The ends lost 2 bases at V and 4 bases at J; junction bases unmatched: 2. Germline CDR1 SGHRS, CDR2 YFSETQ. This CDR3 is built from 14 residues. CDR3 coding DNA: TGCGCCAGCAGCTTCTACAGGGGGTACAATGAGCAGTTCTTC. Encoded protein: CASSFYRGYNEQFF.

This clonotype was recorded many times. V is TRBV12-3 or TRBV12-4 and J is TRBJ1-5; D gene uncertain. Trimming pared 1 base from V and 8 bases from J, leaving 15 bases between. The CDR3 runs to 15 residues. The CDR3 DNA is TGTGCCAGCAGTTTAGAGGCTGGAGGTGGGGAGCCCCAGCATTTT. It specifies CASSLEAGGGEPQHF.

This chain links TRBV5-1 with TRBJ2-1; D is unresolved. V dropped 4 bases and J dropped 0 bases, with 8 bases sitting between them. The germline V gene encodes CDR1 SGHRS and CDR2 YFSETQ. There are 14 residues in the CDR3. The CDR3 coding sequence is TGCGCCAGCAGCGCCTACAGCTCCTACAATGAGCAGTTCTTC. Protein product: CASSAYSSYNEQFF.

This clonotype was picked up many times. CDR3 bases: TGCAGTGCTAACCGAGACAGGGACTCCTACGAGCAGTACTTC. Its translation is CSANRDRDSYEQYF. This chain connects TRBV20-1 to TRBJ2-7; TRBD1 agrees at 7 bases. V lost 4 bases, J lost 0 bases, and 6 bases stayed unmatched. Germline V gives CDR1 DFQATT, CDR2 SNEGSKA (reference sequence). The CDR3 is made up of 14 amino acids.

At least ten counts were recorded for this clonotype. V usage is TRBV7-2 and J usage is TRBJ2-3; perhaps TRBD2 as D (5 bases). The CDR3 loop spans 16 amino acids. The V gene lost 5 bases and the J gene lost 3 bases, with 18 bases spanning the gap. Germline CDR1 and CDR2: SGHTA and FQGNSA. CDR3 residues: CASSPPGSGWTDTQYF. The CDR3, as DNA: TGTGCCAGCAGCCCCCCGGGGTCAGGATGGACAGATACGCAGTATTTT.

This clonotype has a count of ten or more. The gene calls are TRBV7-8 and TRBJ2-1; D is unclear. In germline, CDR1 is SGHVS, CDR2 FQNEAQ. This CDR3 is 13 amino acids long. V lost 3 bases and J lost 5, with 8 bases in between. CDR3 region: CASSLTRNNEQFF. The CDR3 nucleotides read TGTGCCAGCAGCTTGACAAGAAACAATGAGCAGTTCTTC.

This clonotype showed up many times. The chain combines TRBV28 with TRBJ2-1; D unclear. The V end lost 6 bases, the J end lost 4 bases, and 4 bases lay between the germline ends. The CDR3 is made up of 11 amino acids. Per the germline V gene, CDR1 is MDHEN and CDR2 is SYDVKM. CDR3 protein: CASSQYNEQFF. In DNA form, the CDR3 reads TGTGCCAGCAGCCAGTACAATGAGCAGTTCTTC.

The chain links TRBV20-1 to TRBJ1-1, with D tentatively TRBD1 (6 bases). The CDR3 is 17 residues long. V lost 0 bases and J lost 4, with 21 bases in between. The germline CDR1 and CDR2 sequences are DFQATT and SNEGSKA (reference sequence). CDR3 bases: TGCAGTGCTAGAGATCGGGGTGCCAGGGGAGGGGGCACTGAAGCTTTCTTT. This sequence encodes CSARDRGARGGGTEAFF.

This clonotype was seen at least ten times. The chain combines TRBV28 with TRBJ1-6; possibly TRBD1 for D (6 bases). The germline V gene has CDR1 MDHEN and CDR2 SYDVKM. The CDR3 length is 14 residues. V dropped 3 bases and J dropped 7 bases, with 10 bases sitting between them. In DNA form, the CDR3 reads TGTGCCAGCAGTTTGTCAGGGGACAATTCACCCCTCCACTTT. This encodes CASSLSGDNSPLHF.

This clonotype was observed many times. The rearrangement uses TRBV18 and TRBJ1-1; TRBD1 is a possible D gene (6 bases). The CDR3 is made up of 13 amino acids. The ends were cut back, 8 bases at V and 6 bases at J, with 16 bases in the middle. Germline V gene lookup returns CDR1 KGHSH and CDR2 LQKENI. This CDR3 reads CASQTVGAAEAFF. As DNA, the CDR3 is TGTGCCAGCCAAACGGTGGGGGCGGCTGAAGCTTTCTTT. Based on the CDR3 plus reference TRBV18 and TRBJ1-1, the full variable domain is NAGVMQNPRHLVRRRGQEARLRCSPMKGHSHVYWYRQLPEEGLKFMVYLQKENIIDESGMPKERFSAEFPKEGPSILRIQQVVRGDSAAYFCASQTVGAAEAFFGQGTRLTVV.

The chain uses TRBV6-5 and TRBJ2-7; D is unclear. Germline CDR1 and CDR2: MNHEY and SVGAGI. This CDR3 has 14 amino acids. V dropped 0 bases and J dropped 2 bases, with 8 bases sitting between them. CDR3: CASSYSGETYEQYF. For the CDR3, the DNA is TGTGCCAGCAGTTACTCCGGCGAAACCTACGAGCAGTACTTC.

There are a few counts of this clonotype. A much more abundant neighbour one base away suggests this may be a read error. The gene calls are TRBV7-2 and TRBJ2-7; 8 nucleotides agree with TRBD1. J lost 5 bases, V lost 8 bases, and 11 bases had no gene match. The CDR3 spans 14 residues. The germline gives CDR1 SGHTA, CDR2 FQGNSA. CDR3 in amino acids: CASGSRTGRDEQYF. The DNA for the CDR3 is TGTGCCAGCGGCTCGAGGACAGGGCGGGACGAGCAGTACTTC.

Of note for this clonotype: This may be a read error, as it is one base from a much larger clone. V is TRBV28 and J is TRBJ2-7, with D unclear. There are 12 residues in the CDR3. Germline V gives CDR1 MDHEN, CDR2 SYDVKM. Here the CDR3 DNA reads TGTGCCAGCAGTCCACCCCTCACCGAGAAGTACTTC. Protein sequence: CASSPPLTEKYF.

The table lists this clonotype with a few counts. The chain couples TRBV6-1 to TRBJ2-7; tentatively, D is TRBD1 (6 bases). Per germline, CDR1 MNHNS and CDR2 SASEGT. The CDR3 extends over 14 amino acids. V gave up 6 bases and J gave up 3 bases, with 15 bases separating them. Here the CDR3 reads CASRQNREIYEQYF. CDR3 DNA sequence: TGTGCCAGCAGACAAAACAGGGAAATCTACGAGCAGTACTTC.

This clonotype was seen at least ten times. This rearrangement joins TRBV3-1 to TRBJ1-1; TRBD1 matches 8 bases. With V trimmed by 1 base and J by 8 bases, 6 bases remained unmatched. This CDR3 spans 14 amino acids. Germline CDR1 reads LGHDT; CDR2 reads YNNKEL (reference sequence). CDR3 in amino acids: CASSQVGTGGEAFF. As DNA, the CDR3 is TGTGCCAGCAGCCAAGTCGGGACAGGAGGAGAAGCTTTCTTT.

The chain has TRBV28 and TRBJ1-2; TRBD1 matches 9 bases. The CDR3 consists of 13 residues. V shed 6 bases, J shed 8 bases, and the junction held 7 bases outside the gene matches. Germline V gene lookup returns CDR1 MDHEN and CDR2 SYDVKM. The CDR3 bases are TGTGCCAGCAGGGACAGGGGTGGATACGGCTACACCTTC. It is translated as CASRDRGGYGYTF.

The chain carries TRBV5-6 and TRBJ2-7; D gene unclear. The CDR3 has 11 residues. Germline loops: CDR1 SGHDT, CDR2 YYEEEE. Trimming removed 2 bases at V and 5 bases at J, with 5 bases between. Here the CDR3 DNA reads TGTGCCAGCAGCTTATCTGACGAGCAGTACTTC. As protein: CASSLSDEQYF. Looking up the rest from reference TRBV5-6 and TRBJ2-7 gives the full variable domain: DAGVTQSPTHLIKTRGQQVTLRCSPKSGHDTVSWYQQALGQGPQFIFQYYEEEERQRGNFPDRFSGHQFPNYSSELNVNALLLGDSALYLCASSLSDEQYFGPGTRLTVT.

This clonotype was seen many times. The chain recombines TRBV30 with TRBJ2-5, with a weak D call TRBD2 (6 bases). CDR3 length equals 12 residues. Trimming shortened V by 1 base and J by 5 bases, and 8 bases separated the two germline ends. From germline, CDR1 is GTSNPN and CDR2 SVGIG (reference sequence). The CDR3 sequence: CAWSATSETQYF. Written as DNA, the CDR3 is TGTGCCTGGAGTGCGACTAGTGAGACCCAGTACTTC.